The sequence of this T cell receptor (beta chain) was determined in a study of human T cells and chemical hapten exposure. Germline lookup yields CDR1 SGHRS and CDR2 YFSETQ. This CDR3 region has 15 residues. Trimming removed 4 bases at V and 3 bases at J, with 17 bases between. Under the authors' procedure: There were a median of around 97,000 TCRs per sample, with a range from about 23,224 to 750,000. TCRdb ran MiXCR on the RACE reads and lists one entry per CDR3 protein. Clone size and V and J calls follow TCRdb, not the original study. This table holds approximately 90,000 distinct CDR3 sequences, around 12% found once. The time point: patch test 1, 2 weeks after DPC sensitization. Specified treatment: therapeutic diphenylcyclopropenone sensitization with weekly scalp DPC.

The clonotype comes from a woman in her forties with alopecia areata. Some clones in this sample may be carry-over from other donors' samples. The specimen was whole blood, collected in connection with sensitization to the hapten diphenylcyclopropenone (DPC). The chain joins TRBV5-1 to TRBJ2-7; D may be TRBD1 (8 bases). Written as DNA, the CDR3 is TGCGCCAGCAGCAGCGGGACAGGCCCCCACTACGAGCAGTACTTC. It codes for CASSSGTGPHYEQYF.